The clone carrying this T cell receptor (beta chain) showed up just a few times. How the authors handled the data: Cell counts per sample came from amplifying reference gene primers. The method was immunoSEQ multiplex PCR; TCRdb's version includes in-frame clones alone and lacks a portion of them. The V and J calls and clone size were taken over from that table, and D and trimming were inferred from the DNA. The table has over 60,000 clones, around 90% seen once. The sample comes from a study of blood T cell repertoires in COVID-19. Study-level background: COVID-19 samples, acute and convalescent, were from the United States, Italy and Spain. The analysed material was cDNA or gDNA that came from T cells, B-cell-depleted T cells, or PBMCs.

The V gene's germline CDR1 is SGHNT and CDR2 YYREEE (reference sequence). V gave up 9 bases and J gave up 7 bases, with 17 bases separating them. CDR3 length: 14 amino acids. The TCR was taken from a man aged 70-80 years with acute or convalescent COVID-19. Sequenced sample: peripheral blood. This chain uses TRBV5-4 with TRBJ1-6; D possibly corresponds to TRBD1 (6 bases). CDR3 in amino acids: CATRQDLTNSPLHF. In nucleotides, the CDR3 is TGTGCCACTCGACAGGACCTAACGAATTCACCCCTCCACTTT.